Shown below are 8 T cell receptor beta chains from a single sample sequenced in a study of cytomegalovirus exposure and HLA in healthy donors. Researchers ran the PCR with 60 Vbeta and 13 Jbeta primers. Data came from immunoSEQ multiplex PCR; TCRdb stores just in-frame clones and leaves some out. Here the sample spans 95,000 or so clones, approximately 80% being singletons. The sample taken for sequencing was PBMCs. These receptors originate from a woman in her 70s in good health and CMV-seropositive.

The CDR3 DNA reads TGTGCCAGCTCACCGAACAGGGATAACACCGGGGAGCTGTTTTTT. Translating gives CASSPNRDNTGELFF. The V call is TRBV18, the J call TRBJ2-2; D is possibly TRBD1 (6 bases). CDR3 length: 15 amino acids. CDR1 and CDR2 (germline): KGHSH, LQKENI. Trimming shortened V by 3 bases and J by 2 bases, and 10 bases separated the two germline ends.

As DNA, the CDR3 is TGCGCCAGCAGCTTGGGTCACGGGGATAGCAATCAGCCCCAGCATTTT. Encoded protein: CASSLGHGDSNQPQHF. The rearrangement uses TRBV5-1 and TRBJ1-5; D ambiguous. This CDR3 comprises 16 residues. From germline, CDR1 is SGHRS and CDR2 YFSETQ. The V end was cut by 0 bases, the J end by 0 bases, with 10 bases between.

The chain employs TRBV4-3 and TRBJ2-7; D might be TRBD2 (5 bases). Germline values: CDR1 LGHNA, CDR2 YSLEER. The ends were cut back, 0 bases at V and 0 bases at J, with 18 bases in the middle. The CDR3 runs 18 residues. CDR3 sequence reads: CASSQDRPSPRSSYEQYF. The CDR3 DNA is TGCGCCAGCAGCCAAGATAGACCTAGCCCCAGGAGCTCCTACGAGCAGTACTTC.

The V and J genes are TRBV19 and TRBJ2-5; perhaps TRBD1 as D (5 bases). The V end lost 2 bases, the J end lost 2 bases, and 12 bases lay between the germline ends. In germline, CDR1 is LNHDA, CDR2 SQIVND (reference sequence). The CDR3 runs to 15 residues. The CDR3 region is CASSIIGAQQETQYF. In nucleotides, the CDR3 is TGTGCCAGTAGTATAATAGGGGCCCAACAAGAGACCCAGTACTTC.

The gene calls are TRBV19 and TRBJ1-4, with 9 bases fitting TRBD1. The length of the CDR3 is 14 residues. J lost 7 bases, V lost 9 bases, and 9 bases had no gene match. CDR1 and CDR2 (germline): LNHDA, SQIVND (reference sequence). CDR3 in DNA: TGTGCCAGCCGGGAGGACAGGGGTGGTGAAAAACTGTTTTTT. It specifies CASREDRGGEKLFF.

This clone appeared a few times. CDR3 DNA: TGTGCCAGCAGTTACTCCCCGCAAGGCGGTTACGAGCAGTACTTC. Its translation: CASSYSPQGGYEQYF. The J gene is TRBJ2-7, the V gene TRBV6-5, with D unresolved. V shed 0 bases and J shed 4 bases, with 13 bases lying between them. Per the germline V gene, CDR1 is MNHEY and CDR2 is SVGAGI. The CDR3 is made up of 15 amino acids.

The chain carries TRBV7-2 and TRBJ2-3; TRBD2 aligns across 10 bases. Unmatched junction bases numbered 5, after V lost 0 bases and J lost 8 bases. Per germline, CDR1 SGHTA and CDR2 FQGNSA. This CDR3 contains 15 residues. CDR3 protein: CASSLARTSGGTQYF. CDR3 nucleotide sequence: TGTGCCAGCAGCTTAGCTAGGACTAGCGGTGGTACGCAGTATTTT.

The genes are TRBV5-1 and TRBJ2-5; a weak D match, TRBD2 (5 bases). Germline V gene sequence: CDR1 SGHRS, CDR2 YFSETQ. Trimming left V 4 bases short and J 1 base short, with 11 bases between. The CDR3 covers 14 residues. CDR3 nucleotides: TGCGCCAGCAGCCCGCCACGGGGCCAAGAGACCCAGTACTTC. It specifies CASSPPRGQETQYF.